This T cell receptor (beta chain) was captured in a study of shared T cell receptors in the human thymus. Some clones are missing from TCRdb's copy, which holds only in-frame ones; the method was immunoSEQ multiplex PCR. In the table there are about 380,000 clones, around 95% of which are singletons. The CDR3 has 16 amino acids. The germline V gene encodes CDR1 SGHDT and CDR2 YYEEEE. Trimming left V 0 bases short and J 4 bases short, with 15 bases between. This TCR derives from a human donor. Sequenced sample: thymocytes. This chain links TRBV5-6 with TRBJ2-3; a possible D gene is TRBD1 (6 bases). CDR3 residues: CASSLEGTGRSDTQYF. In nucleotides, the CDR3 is TGTGCCAGCAGCTTGGAGGGCACAGGGAGATCAGATACGCAGTATTTT.